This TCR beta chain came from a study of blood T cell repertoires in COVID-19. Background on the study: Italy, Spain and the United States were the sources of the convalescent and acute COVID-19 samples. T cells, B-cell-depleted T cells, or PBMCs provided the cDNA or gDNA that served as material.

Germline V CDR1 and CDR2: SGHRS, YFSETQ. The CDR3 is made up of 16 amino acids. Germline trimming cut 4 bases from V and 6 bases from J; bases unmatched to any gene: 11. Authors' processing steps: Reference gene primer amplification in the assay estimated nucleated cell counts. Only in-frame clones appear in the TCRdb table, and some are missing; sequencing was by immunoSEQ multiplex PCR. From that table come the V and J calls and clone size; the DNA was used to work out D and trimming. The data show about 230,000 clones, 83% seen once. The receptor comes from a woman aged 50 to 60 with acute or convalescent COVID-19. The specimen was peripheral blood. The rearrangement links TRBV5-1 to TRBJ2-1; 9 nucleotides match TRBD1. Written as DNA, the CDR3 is TGCGCCAGCAGCCTAAACCCGGGACAGGGTTTCAATGAGCAGTTCTTC. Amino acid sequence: CASSLNPGQGFNEQFF.